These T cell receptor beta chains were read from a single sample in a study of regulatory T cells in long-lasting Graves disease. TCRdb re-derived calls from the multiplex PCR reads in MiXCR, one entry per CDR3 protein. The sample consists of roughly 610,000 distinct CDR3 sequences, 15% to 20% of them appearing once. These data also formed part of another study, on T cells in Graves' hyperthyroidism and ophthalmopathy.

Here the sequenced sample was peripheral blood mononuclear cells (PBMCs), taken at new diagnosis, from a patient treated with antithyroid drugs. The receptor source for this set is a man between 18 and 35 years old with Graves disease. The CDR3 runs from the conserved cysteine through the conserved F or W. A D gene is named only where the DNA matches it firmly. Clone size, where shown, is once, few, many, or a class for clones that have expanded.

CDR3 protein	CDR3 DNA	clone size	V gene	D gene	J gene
CASSLEGVSRNTEAFF	TGCGCCAGCAGCTTGGAGGGGGTTTCGAGGAACACTGAAGCTTTCTTT	many	TRBV5-1	NA	TRBJ1-1
CASSQETAETQYF	TGTGCCAGCAGCCAAGAGACAGCGGAGACCCAGTACTTC	NA	TRBV4-2	NA	TRBJ2-5
CSAPTGGHYEQYF	TGCAGTGCCCCGACAGGGGGCCACTACGAGCAGTACTTC	NA	TRBV20-1	TRBD1	TRBJ2-7
CASSSQAVRNQETQYF	TGTGCCAGCAGCTCCCAAGCGGTGAGAAACCAAGAGACCCAGTACTTC	few	TRBV7-9	NA	TRBJ2-5
CASSYSGAAGYTF	TGTGCCAGCAGTTACTCAGGGGCTGCTGGCTACACCTTC	many	TRBV6-2/TRBV6-3	NA	TRBJ1-2
CAWSVERTGYSNQPQHF	TGTGCCTGGAGTGTAGAAAGGACAGGTTATAGCAATCAGCCCCAGCATTTT	NA	TRBV30	TRBD1	TRBJ1-5
CASSYAGGERRNYEQYF	TGCGCCAGCAGCTATGCAGGGGGGGAGCGGAGGAACTACGAGCAGTACTTC	NA	TRBV5-1	NA	TRBJ2-7
CASSQVLAPSYEQYF	TGTGCCAGCAGCCAAGTACTAGCCCCCTCCTACGAGCAGTACTTC	few	TRBV2	NA	TRBJ2-7
CAWSSDYGYTF	TGTGCCTGGAGTAGCGACTATGGCTACACCTTC	few	TRBV30	NA	TRBJ1-2
CAVRPGGETPYF	TGTGCCGTACGGCCTGGAGGGGAGACCCCGTACTTC	NA	TRBV7-9	NA	TRBJ2-5
CASSGRLAGGFVDTQYF	TGTGCCAGCAGCGGTCGACTAGCGGGAGGGTTTGTGGATACGCAGTATTTT	few	TRBV9	TRBD2	TRBJ2-3
CASLTRQTTDTGELFF	TGTGCCAGCCTGACTCGACAGACCACCGACACCGGGGAGCTGTTTTTT	NA	TRBV12-3/TRBV12-4	NA	TRBJ2-2
CASSLRGRFVTNEKLFF	TGTGCCAGCAGTTTAAGGGGGCGGTTTGTCACTAATGAAAAACTGTTTTTT	many	TRBV28	TRBD1	TRBJ1-4
CASSHGHSTGPKQPQHF	TGTGCCAGCAGCCATGGACACTCGACAGGCCCAAAACAGCCCCAGCATTTT	many	TRBV3-1	NA	TRBJ1-5
CASSLRLAGDSTPYNEQFF	TGTGCCAGCAGTTTGCGGCTAGCGGGAGACTCCACACCGTACAATGAGCAGTTCTTC	many	TRBV28	TRBD2	TRBJ2-1
CASRIRGPITEAFF	TGTGCCAGCAGGATCAGGGGGCCCATCACTGAAGCTTTCTTT	many	TRBV27	TRBD1	TRBJ1-1
CASSSRGLSGYTF	TGTGCCAGCAGCTCCAGGGGGCTGAGTGGCTACACCTTC	many	TRBV28	TRBD1	TRBJ1-2
CASSYLSDEQYF	TGTGCCAGCAGCTACCTTAGTGACGAGCAGTACTTC	NA	TRBV4-2	NA	TRBJ2-7
CASSLYGMTSGRTDTQYF	TGTGCCAGCAGCTTATACGGTATGACTAGCGGGAGGACAGATACGCAGTATTTT	NA	TRBV11-2	TRBD2	TRBJ2-3
CASSILAGVVGELFF	TGTGCCAGTAGTATTCTAGCGGGAGTCGTCGGGGAGCTGTTTTTT	once	TRBV19	TRBD2	TRBJ2-2
CASSQADSLQNIQYF	TGTGCCAGCAGCCAAGCCGACAGCCTACAAAACATTCAGTACTTC	many	TRBV3-1	NA	TRBJ2-4
CSARTSGTASYEQYF	TGCAGTGCCCGCACCTCCGGGACGGCTTCCTACGAGCAGTACTTC	NA	TRBV20-1	NA	TRBJ2-7
CASSGGTGGGTYEQYF	TGTGCCAGCAGCGGAGGGACAGGGGGTGGAACCTACGAGCAGTACTTC	NA	TRBV9	TRBD1	TRBJ2-7
CASSPPLRTGTFKPQHF	TGTGCCAGCAGTCCTCCACTAAGGACAGGGACCTTTAAGCCCCAGCATTTT	NA	TRBV6-2/TRBV6-3	TRBD1	TRBJ1-5
CASIRDRGRFGQFF	TGTGCCAGCATCCGAGACAGGGGGCGCTTTGGGCAGTTCTTC	few	TRBV6-1	TRBD1	TRBJ2-1
CASSQAYSGRGGETQYF	TGTGCCAGCAGCCAAGCTTATAGCGGGAGGGGCGGGGAGACCCAGTACTTC	many	TRBV3-1	TRBD2	TRBJ2-5
CASSGTLAGGLNEQFF	TGTGCCAGCAGCGGGACTCTAGCGGGAGGTCTTAATGAGCAGTTCTTC	NA	TRBV9	TRBD2	TRBJ2-1
CASSDQGMNEKLFF	TGTGCCAGCAGTGACCAGGGTATGAACGAAAAACTGTTTTTT	many	TRBV28	NA	TRBJ1-4
CASLNSGSQETQYF	TGTGCCAGCCTGAATAGCGGGAGCCAAGAGACCCAGTACTTC	many	TRBV28	TRBD2	TRBJ2-5
CASKAGGDYNEQFF	TGTGCCAGCAAGGCGGGCGGGGATTACAATGAGCAGTTCTTC	many	TRBV28	NA	TRBJ2-1
CAWSRTGGTEKLFF	TGTGCCTGGAGTAGGACAGGGGGTACAGAAAAACTGTTTTTT	many	TRBV30	TRBD1	TRBJ1-4
CASSQDVKAEAFF	TGTGCCAGCAGCCAAGATGTAAAGGCTGAAGCTTTCTTT	many	TRBV3-1	NA	TRBJ1-1
CASSSLLLRLAGGPYEQFF	TGTGCCAGCAGCTCTCTATTATTACGACTAGCGGGAGGGCCCTATGAGCAGTTCTTC	once	TRBV7-9	TRBD2	TRBJ2-1
CASPGEEGHCFSGHMPNTGELFF	TGTGCCAGCCCGGGGGAAGAAGGACATTGCTTCAGCGGGCATATGCCTAACACCGGGGAGCTGTTTTTT	NA	TRBV3-1	NA	TRBJ2-2
CAISRTGVGPSNQPQHF	TGTGCCATCAGCCGGACAGGGGTTGGGCCGAGCAATCAGCCCCAGCATTTT	few	TRBV10-3	TRBD1	TRBJ1-5
CASSYGVRKETQYF	TGTGCCAGCAGCTATGGGGTCCGGAAAGAGACCCAGTACTTC	many	TRBV7-8	NA	TRBJ2-5
CASSRQGGQPQHF	TGTGCCAGCAGTCGACAGGGAGGCCAGCCCCAGCATTTT	many	TRBV27	TRBD1	TRBJ1-5
CASRDRAAGSPLHF	TGCGCCAGCAGAGACAGGGCGGCGGGTTCACCCCTCCACTTT	many	TRBV5-1	TRBD1	TRBJ1-6
CASGWRGPEVPDTQYF	TGCGCCAGCGGTTGGAGGGGCCCAGAAGTCCCAGATACGCAGTATTTT	many	TRBV5-1	NA	TRBJ2-3
CASSPTGGSSYNEQFF	TGTGCCAGCAGTCCAACAGGGGGGAGCTCCTACAATGAGCAGTTCTTC	NA	TRBV7-2	TRBD1	TRBJ2-1